The entry that follows covers one T cell receptor beta chain sequence. This record comes from a study of blood T cell repertoires in COVID-19. Study at large: Whether acute or convalescent, the COVID-19 samples came from the United States, Italy and Spain. In each case, the material was cDNA or gDNA derived from T cells, B-cell-depleted T cells, or PBMCs.

In the original workflow: How many nucleated cells were present was estimated from reference gene primer amplification. Assay: immunoSEQ multiplex PCR; the TCRdb copy retains only in-frame clones and omits some. From that table come the V and J calls and clone size; the DNA was used to work out D and trimming. The profile shows around 250,000 clones, around 81% of them singletons. The receptor comes from a man aged 25-40 years who had recovered from COVID-19. The sample comprised peripheral blood.

The CDR3 sequence is CASSGLAGLSQETQYF. CDR3 coding DNA: TGTGCCAGCAGTGGACTAGCGGGGTTATCCCAAGAGACCCAGTACTTC. This sequence joins TRBV2 and TRBJ2-5; 11 positions match TRBD2. This CDR3 comprises 16 residues. Germline CDR1 is SNHLY and CDR2 is FYNNEI. J gave up 1 base and V 4 bases, and 5 bases lay outside the gene matches.